A single sample is the source of the 21 T cell receptor beta chains below, sequenced in a study of T-cell reconstitution after alpha-beta-depleted transplantation in children. The TCRbeta library was prepared with unique molecular identifiers. Each CDR3 protein is one row after TCRdb ran MiXCR on the PCR reads. Of 500,000 to 600,000 distinct CDR3 sequences in the sample, approximately 32% were seen once. The source was PBMCs from the stem cell graft donor, collected from the stem cell graft. All receptors derive from a human donor who donated a stem cell graft to a child with aplastic anemia.

This clonotype was counted between two and nine times. The chain recombines TRBV5-1 with TRBJ2-3; D unresolved. This CDR3 spans 15 amino acids. CDR1 is SGHRS and CDR2 is YFSETQ in the germline V gene. V dropped 1 base and J dropped 2 bases, with 11 bases sitting between them. CDR3 residues: CASSLLRVATDTQYF. Written as DNA, the CDR3 is TGCGCCAGCAGCTTGCTACGGGTCGCCACAGATACGCAGTATTTT.

J is TRBJ2-3 and V is TRBV12-3 or TRBV12-4; 14 bases line up with TRBD2. The junction had 6 bases not matched to a gene; V was cut back by 6 bases and J by 1 base. The CDR3 runs 17 residues. DNA for the CDR3: TGTGCCAGCAGCCTAACGACTAGCGGGAGGGGCACAGATACGCAGTATTTT. Its protein product is CASSLTTSGRGTDTQYF.

The rearrangement uses TRBV5-5 and TRBJ1-5, with unresolved D. The CDR3 sequence is 13 residues long. The germline V and J ends were trimmed by 0 bases and 5 bases, with 6 bases remaining between them. The V gene's germline CDR1 is SGHKS and CDR2 YYEKEE (reference sequence). This chain's CDR3 is CASSLVGDQPQHF. The CDR3 DNA is TGTGCCAGCAGCTTGGTAGGTGATCAGCCCCAGCATTTT.

In its sample, this clonotype was seen a few times. V and J are TRBV30 and TRBJ1-1; the D gene is possibly TRBD1 (5 bases). The CDR3 sequence is 12 residues long. V was trimmed by 0 bases and J by 6 bases, leaving 8 bases between them. Germline values: CDR1 GTSNPN, CDR2 SVGIG (reference sequence). The DNA of the CDR3 is TGTGCCTGGAGTGTGGGGACCCCTGAAGCTTTCTTT. Translating gives CAWSVGTPEAFF.

The V gene is TRBV27, the J gene TRBJ1-5, with a possible D match to TRBD1 (5 bases). Germline V gene lookup returns CDR1 MNHEY and CDR2 SMNVEV (reference sequence). This CDR3 contains 16 residues. V was cut by 1 base and J by 3 bases, with 13 bases left in between. The CDR3 sequence: CASSLYGVQANQPQHF. The CDR3 region has the DNA TGTGCCAGCAGTTTATATGGGGTACAGGCCAATCAGCCCCAGCATTTT.

The chain recombines TRBV11-2 with TRBJ2-1, with TRBD2 identical over 11 bases. Per germline, CDR1 SGHAT and CDR2 FQNNGV. The CDR3 extends over 20 amino acids. J lost 0 bases, V lost 1 base, and 11 bases had no gene match. The CDR3 region has the DNA TGTGCCAGCAGCTTAGGATTAGCGGGAGGGTCCAGAAGCTCCTACAATGAGCAGTTCTTC. Translated: CASSLGLAGGSRSSYNEQFF.

This sequence joins TRBV29-1 and TRBJ2-1, with 7 bases aligning to TRBD1. Germline CDR1 is SQVTM and CDR2 is ANQGSEA. There are 12 residues in the CDR3. V dropped 6 bases and J dropped 7; count of bases not matched to a gene: 6. The CDR3 nucleotides read TGCAGCGTAGCCACAGGGGCGAATGAGCAGTTCTTC. Translated, it gives CSVATGANEQFF.

V gene TRBV20-1 combines with J gene TRBJ1-4; D is perhaps TRBD1 (6 bases). The CDR3 has 14 amino acids. V dropped 5 bases and J dropped 4 bases, with 14 bases sitting between them. Germline CDR1 DFQATT, CDR2 SNEGSKA (reference sequence). CDR3 in amino acids: CSAGLLGGNEKLFF. CDR3 DNA: TGCAGTGCTGGGCTCCTAGGGGGTAATGAAAAACTGTTTTTT.

This clonotype has just a few counts. CDR3 sequence reads: CVEGGNTEAFF. The CDR3 DNA reads as TGTGTCGAGGGAGGGAACACTGAAGCTTTCTTT. V is TRBV30 and J is TRBJ1-1; D not resolved. The CDR3 consists of 11 residues. Germline-derived CDR1 and CDR2 are GTSNPN and SVGIG (reference sequence).

There are many counts of this clonotype. The chain has TRBV27 and TRBJ2-7; 10 bases line up with TRBD1. V shed 6 bases, J shed 4 bases, and the junction held 12 bases outside the gene matches. The CDR3 runs to 16 residues. Germline V gives CDR1 MNHEY, CDR2 SMNVEV (reference sequence). CDR3 loop: CASRVGPGQGPYEQYF. The CDR3 nucleotides read TGTGCCAGCAGGGTTGGACCGGGACAGGGGCCTTACGAGCAGTACTTC.

The chain links TRBV19 to TRBJ2-1, with D possibly TRBD2 on 5 matching bases. V was shortened by 4 bases and J by 4 bases, with 8 bases between the two germline ends. The CDR3 runs 13 residues. Germline-derived CDR1 and CDR2 are LNHDA and SQIVND (reference sequence). DNA for the CDR3: TGTGCCAGTAGTAATCCGGGATACAATGAGCAGTTCTTC. Its protein product is CASSNPGYNEQFF.

This chain connects TRBV28 to TRBJ2-7; weak D call: TRBD1 (5 bases). Trimming removed 6 bases at V and 6 bases at J, with 9 bases between. Germline V gene sequence: CDR1 MDHEN, CDR2 SYDVKM. The CDR3 has 11 residues. CDR3 region: CASRTDTEQYF. The CDR3 coding sequence is TGTGCCAGCAGGACAGACACCGAGCAGTACTTC.

In this sample, this clonotype turned up a few times. V and J are TRBV7-6 and TRBJ2-2; possibly TRBD1 for D (6 bases). Trimming cost V 4 bases and J 1 base, with 16 bases left between them. Germline V gives CDR1 SGHVS, CDR2 FNYEAQ. The CDR3 has 17 residues. This chain's CDR3 is CASSSPSGTLNTGELFF. For the CDR3, the DNA is TGTGCCAGCAGCTCGCCCTCCGGGACACTGAACACCGGGGAGCTGTTTTTT.

The chain uses TRBV5-1 and TRBJ2-2; D not certain. Germline CDR1 and CDR2: SGHRS and YFSETQ. Trimming removed 0 bases at V and 0 bases at J, with 12 bases between. This CDR3 region has 17 residues. CDR3 sequence (DNA): TGCGCCAGCAGCTTGGTTCAGGTAGCTACGAACACCGGGGAGCTGTTTTTT. Residues: CASSLVQVATNTGELFF.

Only a few counts were recorded for this clonotype. The gene calls are TRBV20-1 and TRBJ2-1, with D perhaps matching TRBD2 (5 bases). Trimming took 6 bases from V and 6 from J, leaving 15 bases between them. The CDR3 covers 13 residues. Germline CDR1 is DFQATT and CDR2 is SNEGSKA (reference sequence). CDR3 nucleotides: TGCAGTGCGCCGCGGGTGGCCCTCAATGAGCAGTTCTTC. Its protein is CSAPRVALNEQFF.

This clonotype was observed a few times. The CDR3 DNA reads TGTGCCACCAGACTAGCGGGGCCAGATACGCAGTATTTT. Translated, it gives CATRLAGPDTQYF. The V gene is TRBV6-1, the J gene TRBJ2-3; 11 nucleotides agree with TRBD2. The CDR3 runs to 13 residues. J lost 4 bases, V lost 10 bases, and 4 bases had no gene match. Germline V gene data show CDR1 as MNHNS and CDR2 as SASEGT.

In its sample, this clonotype was seen a few times. V is TRBV6-5 and J is TRBJ2-1; D may match TRBD1 or TRBD2 (6 bases each). With 0 bases removed from V and 5 bases from J, the gap between germline ends came to 11 bases. Germline V gene sequence: CDR1 MNHEY, CDR2 SVGAGI. The CDR3 is 15 amino acids. The CDR3 DNA reads as TGTGCCAGCAGTTACTCGAACGGGGGCCACAATGAGCAGTTCTTC. It translates to CASSYSNGGHNEQFF.

This clonotype has just a few counts. The chain combines TRBV7-8 with TRBJ2-6; D unresolved. V lost 2 bases to trimming and J lost 0 bases, with 5 bases between them. The CDR3 covers 15 residues. CDR1 SGHVS and CDR2 FQNEAQ come from the germline V gene. The CDR3 coding sequence is TGTGCCAGCAGCTTACAATTCTCTGGGGCCAACGTCCTGACTTTC. Translation gives CASSLQFSGANVLTF.

Only one count was recorded for this clonotype. The rearrangement uses TRBV6-2 or TRBV6-3 and TRBJ2-3, with D possibly matching TRBD2 (6 bases). Deletions cut 7 bases from V and 8 bases from J, with 13 bases between. The CDR3 is made up of 12 amino acids. Germline values: CDR1 MNHEY, CDR2 SVGEGT. This CDR3 is CASIGGPGTQYF. The CDR3 bases are TGTGCCAGCATCGGGGGTCCCGGTACGCAGTATTTT.

This chain connects TRBV29-1 to TRBJ1-2, with D possibly being TRBD1 (6 bases). Between the trimmed V and J ends, which lost 2 bases and 2 bases, there was a span of 15 bases. The CDR3 contains 15 residues. Looked up from germline, CDR1 is SQVTM and CDR2 is ANQGSEA. The CDR3 loop reads CSVESGQGKNYGYTF. The CDR3 nucleotides read TGCAGCGTTGAAAGTGGGCAGGGGAAGAACTATGGCTACACCTTC. Supplemented by reference TRBV29-1 and TRBJ1-2, the full variable domain reads SAVISQKPSRDICQRGTSLTIQCQVDSQVTMMFWYRQQPGQSLTLIATANQGSEATYESGFVIDKFPISRPNLTFSTLTVSNMSPEDSSIYLCSVESGQGKNYGYTFGSGTRLTVV.

The sample holds a few counts of this clonotype. This chain uses TRBV10-3 with TRBJ2-1, with 7 bases aligning to TRBD1. Germline trimming cut 6 bases from V and 4 bases from J; bases unmatched to any gene: 6. The CDR3 spans 14 residues. From germline, CDR1 is ENHRY and CDR2 SYGVKD. DNA for the CDR3: TGTGCCATCAGGACAGGGATAGATTACAATGAGCAGTTCTTC. This translates into CAIRTGIDYNEQFF.